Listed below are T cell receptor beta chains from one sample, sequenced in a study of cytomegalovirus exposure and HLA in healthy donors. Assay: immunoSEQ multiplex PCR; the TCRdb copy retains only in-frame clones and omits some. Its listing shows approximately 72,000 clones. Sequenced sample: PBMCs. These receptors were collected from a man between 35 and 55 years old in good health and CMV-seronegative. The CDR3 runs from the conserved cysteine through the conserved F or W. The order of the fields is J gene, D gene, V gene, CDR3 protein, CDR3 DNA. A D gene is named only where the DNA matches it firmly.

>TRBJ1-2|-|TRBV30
CAWSQVYGYTF
TGTGCCTGGAGCCAGGTATATGGCTACACCTTC
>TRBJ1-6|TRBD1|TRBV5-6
CASSLEGGVSPLHF
TGTGCCAGCAGCTTGGAAGGGGGCGTTTCACCCCTCCACTTT
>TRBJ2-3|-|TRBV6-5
CASSYLGLRTDTQYF
TGTGCCAGCAGTTACTTGGGACTCCGCACAGATACGCAGTATTTT
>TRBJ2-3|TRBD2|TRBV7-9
CASSLGGGAADTQYF
TGTGCCAGCAGCTTAGGCGGGGGGGCCGCAGATACGCAGTATTTT
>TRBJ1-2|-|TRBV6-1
CASKNSGTNYGYTF
TGTGCCAGCAAGAACAGCGGCACTAACTATGGCTACACCTTC
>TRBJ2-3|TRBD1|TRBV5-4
CASSLGQGRDTQYF
TGTGCCAGCAGCTTGGGACAGGGAAGAGATACGCAGTATTTT
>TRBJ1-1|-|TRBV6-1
CASSLIWGENTEAFF
TGTGCCAGCAGTCTAATCTGGGGGGAGAACACTGAAGCTTTCTTT
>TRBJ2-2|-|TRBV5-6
CASRRIQGYTGELFF
TGTGCCAGCAGACGGATTCAGGGTTACACCGGGGAGCTGTTTTTT
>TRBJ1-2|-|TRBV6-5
CAGSYGQNYGYTF
TGTGCCGGCAGTTACGGCCAGAACTATGGCTACACCTTC
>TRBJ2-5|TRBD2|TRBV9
CASSVGVAGGIQETQYF
TGTGCCAGCAGCGTAGGGGTAGCGGGGGGAATCCAAGAGACCCAGTACTTC
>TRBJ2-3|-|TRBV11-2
CASSLAQGTQYF
TGTGCCAGCAGCTTAGCACAGGGTACGCAGTATTTT
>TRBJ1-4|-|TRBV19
CASSPRGGKNEKLFF
TGTGCCAGTAGCCCCCGTGGGGGGAAGAATGAAAAACTGTTTTTT
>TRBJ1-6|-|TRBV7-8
CASSSSGRGYNSPLHF
TGTGCCAGCAGCTCCTCCGGCCGGGGCTATAATTCACCCCTCCACTTT
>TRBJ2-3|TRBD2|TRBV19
CASSISLAGGLDTQYF
TGTGCCAGTAGTATATCCTTAGCGGGGGGGTTAGATACGCAGTATTTT
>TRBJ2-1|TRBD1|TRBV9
CASSAGGARTYNEQFF
TGTGCCAGCAGCGCAGGGGGCGCAAGGACCTACAATGAGCAGTTCTTC
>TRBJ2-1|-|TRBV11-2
CASSLEALHNEQFF
TGTGCCAGCAGCTTAGAGGCTCTTCACAATGAGCAGTTCTTC
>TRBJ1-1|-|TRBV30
CAWTEGPGEAFF
TGTGCCTGGACGGAGGGCCCGGGGGAAGCTTTCTTT
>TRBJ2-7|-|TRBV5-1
CASSLGGNYNYEQYF
TGCGCCAGCAGCTTGGGAGGGAATTATAACTACGAGCAGTACTTC
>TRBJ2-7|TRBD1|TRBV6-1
CASSETRDRPYF
TGTGCCAGCAGTGAAACCCGGGACAGGCCGTACTTC
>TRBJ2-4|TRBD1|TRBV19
CASSTQGQGAGIQYF
TGTGCCAGTAGTACCCAGGGACAGGGGGCAGGGATTCAGTACTTC
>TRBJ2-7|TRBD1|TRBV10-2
CASRGGTGVGEQYF
TGCGCCAGCAGGGGGGGGACAGGGGTGGGCGAGCAGTACTTC
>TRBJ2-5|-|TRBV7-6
CASSPLVDQYF
TGTGCCAGCAGCCCTTTAGTTGACCAGTACTTC
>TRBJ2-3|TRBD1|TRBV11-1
CASSTRQGGGADTQYF
TGTGCCAGCAGCACACGACAGGGGGGCGGAGCAGATACGCAGTATTTT
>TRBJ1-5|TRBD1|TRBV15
CATSREPGGVSNQPQHF
TGTGCCACCAGCAGGGAACCAGGGGGCGTTAGCAATCAGCCCCAGCATTTT
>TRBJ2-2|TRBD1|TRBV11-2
CASSPHRGAGELFF
TGTGCCAGCAGCCCCCACAGGGGTGCAGGGGAGCTGTTTTTT
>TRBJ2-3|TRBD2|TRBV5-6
CASSFGLAGGATDTQYF
TGTGCCAGCAGTTTTGGACTAGCGGGGGGCGCCACAGATACGCAGTATTTT
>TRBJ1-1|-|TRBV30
CAWRDTTGNTEAFF
TGTGCCTGGAGGGACACGACAGGGAACACTGAAGCTTTCTTT
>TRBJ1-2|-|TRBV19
CASSTGTHDYGYTF
TGTGCCAGTAGTACCGGGACACACGATTATGGCTACACCTTC
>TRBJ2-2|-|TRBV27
CASSTQGKNTGELFF
TGTGCCAGCAGTACCCAGGGGAAAAACACCGGGGAGCTGTTTTTT
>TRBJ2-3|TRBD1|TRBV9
CASSGTGANTDTQYF
TGTGCCAGCAGCGGGACAGGGGCGAACACAGATACGCAGTATTTT
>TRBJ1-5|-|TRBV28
CASSPEGNSNQPQHF
TGTGCCAGCAGTCCAGAGGGTAATAGCAATCAGCCCCAGCATTTT
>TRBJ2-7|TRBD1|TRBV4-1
CASSQGTGGPYEQYF
TGCGCCAGCAGCCAAGGGACAGGGGGCCCCTACGAGCAGTACTTC
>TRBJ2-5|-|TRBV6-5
CASRRTLQETQYF
TGTGCCAGCAGGAGGACATTACAAGAGACCCAGTACTTC
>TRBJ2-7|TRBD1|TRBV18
CASSPQPGQGYEQYF
TGTGCCAGCTCCCCACAGCCGGGACAGGGCTACGAGCAGTACTTC
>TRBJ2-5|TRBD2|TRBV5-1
CASSPIPSGGYQETQYF
TGCGCCAGCAGCCCGATTCCTAGCGGGGGGTACCAAGAGACCCAGTACTTC
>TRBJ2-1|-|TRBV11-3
CASSLSGFEQFF
TGTGCCAGCAGCTTAAGCGGGTTCGAGCAGTTCTTC
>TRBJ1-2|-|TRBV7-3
CASSVNQASLAGYTF
TGTGCCAGCAGCGTTAACCAGGCATCCCTCGCAGGCTACACCTTC
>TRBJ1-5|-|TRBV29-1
CSVAWGEGQPQHF
TGCAGCGTGGCCTGGGGAGAGGGTCAGCCCCAGCATTTT
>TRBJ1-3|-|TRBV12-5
CASGSSRAYGNTIYF
TGTGCTAGTGGTTCTTCCAGGGCTTATGGAAACACCATATATTTT
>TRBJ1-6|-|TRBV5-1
CASSIGGFEPSNSPLHF
TGCGCCAGCAGCATAGGGGGATTTGAGCCTTCTAATTCACCCCTCCACTTT